Listed here are 30 T cell receptor beta chains from one sample, sequenced in a study of cytomegalovirus exposure and HLA in healthy donors. This PCR relied on a set of 60 Vbeta primers and 13 Jbeta primers. Assay used: immunoSEQ multiplex PCR; TCRdb lists only in-frame clones, some missing. The top ten hold approximately 1.7% of the sample, which has around 140,000 clones, 61% seen once. The sample was PBMCs. The receptors shown here come from a male donor in good health and CMV-seronegative.

The chain employs TRBV9 and TRBJ2-7; 9 positions agree with TRBD1. CDR3 length equals 14 residues. V lost 3 bases to trimming and J lost 4 bases; unmatched junction nucleotides: 5. Germline values: CDR1 SGDLS, CDR2 YYNGEE. CDR3 in DNA: TGTGCCAGCAGCGCCGGGACAGGGACGTACGAGCAGTACTTC. Protein sequence: CASSAGTGTYEQYF.

This clone appeared a few times. The V and J genes are TRBV9 and TRBJ1-3, with D possibly TRBD1 on 5 matching bases. The CDR3 sequence is 14 residues long. V lost 5 bases and J lost 3, with 12 bases in between. The germline V gene encodes CDR1 SGDLS and CDR2 YYNGEE. CDR3 nucleotide sequence: TGTGCCAGCAGTGAGCAGGGTTTTGGAAACACCATATATTTT. Amino acids: CASSEQGFGNTIYF.

This sequence joins TRBV5-4 and TRBJ1-1; 7 nucleotides agree with TRBD1. The CDR3 runs 12 residues. Germline V gives CDR1 SGHNT, CDR2 YYREEE (reference sequence). Losses at the gene ends were 0 bases for V and 10 bases for J; bases not matched to a gene: 3. This chain's CDR3 is CASSLARGRAFF. The DNA of the CDR3 is TGTGCCAGCAGCTTGGCCAGGGGGAGAGCTTTCTTT.

There are a few counts of this clone. The V and J genes are TRBV2 and TRBJ2-2; tentatively, D is TRBD1 (6 bases). With 6 bases removed from V and 2 bases from J, the gap between germline ends came to 10 bases. CDR1 and CDR2 (germline): SNHLY, FYNNEI. This CDR3 contains 14 residues. CDR3 amino acids: CASRAGDNTGELFF. CDR3 nucleotides: TGTGCCAGCAGGGCAGGGGATAACACCGGGGAGCTGTTTTTT. Full variable domain (remainder filled in from reference TRBV2 and TRBJ2-2): EPEVTQTPSHQVTQMGQEVILRCVPISNHLYFYWYRQILGQKVEFLVSFYNNEISEKSEIFDDQFSVERPDGSNFTLKIRSTKLEDSAMYFCASRAGDNTGELFFGEGSRLTVL.

The table lists this clone with a few counts. This chain connects TRBV28 to TRBJ1-5, with TRBD1 matching 8 bases. With 0 bases clipped from V and 4 bases from J, the junction kept 8 bases outside the gene matches. CDR3 length equals 17 residues. CDR1 is MDHEN, CDR2 SYDVKM, per germline. Written as DNA, the CDR3 is TGTGCCAGCAGTTTATGGGTTTTGGGACAGGTGAATCAGCCCCAGCATTTT. This codes for CASSLWVLGQVNQPQHF.

The chain joins TRBV7-2 to TRBJ2-3; D is perhaps TRBD1 (5 bases). The germline V gene encodes CDR1 SGHTA and CDR2 FQGNSA. With 5 bases removed from V and 4 bases from J, the gap between germline ends came to 13 bases. This CDR3 contains 14 residues. CDR3 residues: CASSLWGPADTQYF. The CDR3 nucleotides read TGTGCCAGCAGCCTTTGGGGCCCCGCAGATACGCAGTATTTT.

The V call is TRBV9, the J call TRBJ1-4; perhaps TRBD1 as D (5 bases). Germline V CDR1 and CDR2: SGDLS, YYNGEE. The germline V and J ends were trimmed by 3 bases and 6 bases, with 15 bases remaining between them. The CDR3 runs 15 residues. The CDR3 nucleotides read TGTGCCAGCAGCGGTTCGGTGGGGCCCGATGAAAAACTGTTTTTT. Translation gives CASSGSVGPDEKLFF.

This chain connects TRBV15 to TRBJ2-1, with TRBD2 identical over 14 bases. Looked up from germline, CDR1 is LNHNV and CDR2 is YYDKDF (reference sequence). The CDR3 is 18 residues long. With V trimmed by 5 bases and J by 6 bases, 12 bases remained unmatched. CDR3 region: CATSPPETSGGAANEQFF. Written as DNA, the CDR3 is TGTGCCACCAGCCCCCCTGAGACTAGCGGGGGGGCCGCCAATGAGCAGTTCTTC.

The chain couples TRBV28 to TRBJ1-5, with TRBD1 matching over 8 bases. The CDR3 runs to 15 residues. Losses at the gene ends were 6 bases for V and 6 bases for J; bases not matched to a gene: 10. Germline CDR1 is MDHEN and CDR2 is SYDVKM. The CDR3 DNA follows: TGTGCCAGCAGGATTGGTACAGGGGGGAGTCAGCCCCAGCATTTT. Translated: CASRIGTGGSQPQHF.

The rearrangement links TRBV10-3 to TRBJ2-7, with 7 bases fitting TRBD1. Trimming took 6 bases from V and 3 from J; bases not matched to a gene: 8. The CDR3 contains 14 residues. The germline CDR1 and CDR2 sequences are ENHRY and SYGVKD. The CDR3 sequence: CAIRAGTENYEQYF. CDR3 bases: TGTGCCATCAGAGCCGGGACAGAGAACTACGAGCAGTACTTC.

The chain employs TRBV19 and TRBJ2-7, with a tentative D call TRBD2 (7 bases). CDR3 size: 15 residues. V gave up 6 bases and J gave up 3 bases, with 18 bases separating them. Germline CDR1 and CDR2: LNHDA and SQIVND (reference sequence). The CDR3 loop reads CASSTGGGGFYEQYF. The CDR3 nucleotides read TGTGCCAGTAGCACAGGAGGGGGAGGGTTCTACGAGCAGTACTTC.

Regarding this clone: The CDR3 end shows no conserved phenylalanine or tryptophan, and so a read error is likely. The chain recombines TRBV5-1 with TRBJ2-7; TRBD1 agrees at 7 bases. V lost 4 bases, J lost 5 bases, and 3 bases stayed unmatched. This CDR3 spans 12 amino acids. The V gene's germline CDR1 is SGHRS and CDR2 YFSETQ. The CDR3 DNA follows: TGCGCCAGCAGCGCCCAGGGGGACGAGCAGTACCTC. Translating it yields CASSAQGDEQYL.

The chain couples TRBV2 to TRBJ1-2; 11 bases match TRBD1. The CDR3 is 14 amino acids. Germline CDR1 and CDR2: SNHLY and FYNNEI. The V and J ends lost 7 bases and 5 bases, in that order; junction bases with no gene match: 6. The CDR3 sequence: CASTSGTGGYGYTF. The CDR3 nucleotides are TGTGCCAGCACCTCCGGGACAGGGGGATATGGCTACACCTTC.

The chain couples TRBV7-2 to TRBJ1-4, with 9 bases matching TRBD1. V gave up 1 base and J gave up 10 bases; unmatched junction bases: 4. Looked up from germline, CDR1 is SGHTA and CDR2 is FQGNSA. This CDR3 has 14 amino acids. CDR3 sequence (DNA): TGTGCCAGCAGCTTAGAACAGGGGGCAAGAAAACTGTTTTTT. Residues: CASSLEQGARKLFF.

The genes are TRBV20-1 and TRBJ2-7, with no clear D. V shed 6 bases and J shed 4 bases, with 10 bases lying between them. In germline, CDR1 is DFQATT, CDR2 SNEGSKA (reference sequence). The CDR3 is made up of 11 amino acids. The CDR3 sequence: CSAQNYYEQYF. The CDR3 DNA reads as TGCAGTGCGCAGAACTATTACGAGCAGTACTTC.

The chain employs TRBV30 and TRBJ2-5; a weak D match, TRBD1 (5 bases). CDR1 and CDR2 from the germline V gene are GTSNPN and SVGIG (reference sequence). V was trimmed by 1 base and J by 2 bases, leaving 5 bases between them. The CDR3 has 12 amino acids. Written as DNA, the CDR3 is TGTGCCTGGAGTGCAGGGCAAGAGACCCAGTACTTC. Its translation: CAWSAGQETQYF.

The V call is TRBV4-3, the J call TRBJ1-1; 11 bases are a match to TRBD1. The CDR3 is 14 amino acids. CDR1 LGHNA and CDR2 YSLEER come from the germline V gene. The V gene end was trimmed by 3 bases and the J gene end by 4 bases; junction bases not matched to a gene: 1. Here the CDR3 reads CASSHGQGATEAFF. The CDR3 bases are TGCGCCAGCAGCCACGGACAGGGGGCCACTGAAGCTTTCTTT.

In this sample, this clone turned up a few times. This chain connects TRBV7-8 to TRBJ2-2; the match to TRBD2 covers 16 bases. Germline CDR1 reads SGHVS; CDR2 reads FQNEAQ. This CDR3 spans 18 amino acids. V lost 5 bases and J lost 5; bases outside the gene matches: 8. The CDR3 loop is CASSPGLAGGPWTGELFF. The CDR3, as DNA: TGTGCCAGCAGCCCGGGACTAGCGGGGGGGCCTTGGACCGGGGAGCTGTTTTTT.

The chain links TRBV18 to TRBJ2-2; 10 bases align to TRBD1. The CDR3 extends over 15 amino acids. V dropped 2 bases and J dropped 6; count of bases not matched to a gene: 3. In germline, CDR1 is KGHSH, CDR2 LQKENI. The CDR3 DNA is TGTGCCAGCTCACCAATCGGACAGGGGGCCGGGGAGCTGTTTTTT. Its translation is CASSPIGQGAGELFF.

The chain employs TRBV4-2 and TRBJ2-1; TRBD2 agrees at 9 bases. Germline V lookup: CDR1 LGHNA, CDR2 YNFKEQ. This CDR3 is 17 amino acids long. Trimming at V came to 3 bases and at J to 6 bases, leaving 12 bases not matched to a gene. The CDR3 region is CASSQAGRLAGPNEQFF. As DNA, the CDR3 is TGTGCCAGCAGCCAGGCTGGTCGCCTAGCGGGGCCCAATGAGCAGTTCTTC.

This chain links TRBV5-4 with TRBJ1-6; TRBD1 agrees at 7 bases. The CDR3 spans 14 residues. The ends lost 4 bases at V and 6 bases at J; junction bases unmatched: 4. CDR1 and CDR2 from the germline V gene are SGHNT and YYREEE (reference sequence). The DNA for the CDR3 is TGTGCCAGCAGCGAGGGACAGACTAATTCACCCCTCCACTTT. It encodes CASSEGQTNSPLHF.

This clone has a handful of counts. V is TRBV28 and J is TRBJ2-7, with TRBD2 identical over 8 bases. This CDR3 spans 17 amino acids. J lost 1 base, V lost 3 bases, and 11 bases had no gene match. The germline V gene encodes CDR1 MDHEN and CDR2 SYDVKM. CDR3: CASSFWEAGVPSYEQYF. CDR3 DNA sequence: TGTGCCAGCAGTTTTTGGGAAGCGGGGGTCCCGTCCTACGAGCAGTACTTC. The whole variable domain, filled in from reference TRBV28 and TRBJ2-7, reads DVKVTQSSRYLVKRTGEKVFLECVQDMDHENMFWYRQDPGLGLRLIYFSYDVKMKEKGDIPEGYSVSREKKERFSLILESASTNQTSMYLCASSFWEAGVPSYEQYFGPGTRLTVT.

Of note for this clone: At one end, the junction sequence differs from germline, possibly due to a read error. This chain uses TRBV7-7 with TRBJ2-5; 9 positions agree with TRBD1. The CDR3 has 14 amino acids. The germline V gene encodes CDR1 SSHAT and CDR2 FNYEAQ (reference sequence). The chain's CDR3 is CASMMDRGSRTQYF. The CDR3, as DNA: TGTGCTAGCATGATGGACAGGGGATCGCGGACCCAGTACTTC.

This chain connects TRBV7-8 to TRBJ1-5; 7 positions agree with TRBD1. Looked up from germline, CDR1 is SGHVS and CDR2 is FQNEAQ. The ends lost 3 bases at V and 2 bases at J; junction bases unmatched: 4. The CDR3 loop spans 15 amino acids. DNA of the CDR3: TGTGCCAGCAGCTTCGCCGGGACAGGCAATCAGCCCCAGCATTTT. It is translated as CASSFAGTGNQPQHF.

The chain recombines TRBV5-4 with TRBJ1-6; the match to TRBD1 covers 10 bases. The germline V gene has CDR1 SGHNT and CDR2 YYREEE (reference sequence). V dropped 4 bases and J dropped 9; count of bases not matched to a gene: 7. This CDR3 comprises 15 residues. The CDR3 bases are TGTGCCAGCAGCCACAGGGACAGGGGTTCTTCACCCCTCCACTTT. As protein: CASSHRDRGSSPLHF. The full variable domain, rest sourced from reference TRBV5-4 and TRBJ1-6, is ETGVTQSPTHLIKTRGQQVTLRCSSQSGHNTVSWYQQALGQGPQFIFQYYREEENGRGNFPPRFSGLQFPNYSSELNVNALELDDSALYLCASSHRDRGSSPLHFGNGTRLTVT.

This clone was seen more than once but under ten times. The rearrangement links TRBV11-2 to TRBJ2-7; no clear D gene. The V and J ends lost 2 bases and 2 bases respectively, with 13 bases between them. Germline V gene sequence: CDR1 SGHAT, CDR2 FQNNGV. The CDR3 loop spans 15 amino acids. CDR3: CASSLLTRKPYEQYF. CDR3 DNA sequence: TGTGCCAGCAGCTTACTTACGCGGAAACCCTACGAGCAGTACTTC. The whole variable domain, filled in from reference TRBV11-2 and TRBJ2-7, reads EAGVAQSPRYKIIEKRQSVAFWCNPISGHATLYWYQQILGQGPKLLIQFQNNGVVDDSQLPKDRFSAERLKGVDSTLKIQPAKLEDSAVYLCASSLLTRKPYEQYFGPGTRLTVT.

This chain links TRBV7-8 with TRBJ2-7; possibly TRBD1 for D (6 bases). Trimming took off 3 bases at V and 0 bases at J, with 12 bases between the two ends. The CDR3 length is 15 residues. In germline, CDR1 is SGHVS, CDR2 FQNEAQ. CDR3 sequence reads: CASSFLQGDSYEQYF. CDR3 sequence (DNA): TGTGCCAGCAGCTTCTTACAGGGTGACTCCTACGAGCAGTACTTC.

The chain uses TRBV7-6 and TRBJ1-6; 8 positions agree with TRBD1. The J segment lost 5 bases and the V segment lost 6 bases, leaving 12 bases of the junction unmatched. The CDR3 length is 17 residues. The germline CDR1 and CDR2 sequences are SGHVS and FNYEAQ. The CDR3, as DNA: TGTGCCAGCAGACCTAACCTGGGACAGGACCATAATTCACCCCTCCACTTT. It encodes CASRPNLGQDHNSPLHF.

The CDR3 loop is CASSQDRPGGYTF. In DNA form, the CDR3 reads TGCGCCAGCAGCCAAGATCGTCCCGGGGGCTACACCTTC. This chain uses TRBV4-3 with TRBJ1-2; D call uncertain. V was clipped by 0 bases and J by 8 bases, with 10 bases between them. The CDR3 has 13 residues. Per the germline V gene, CDR1 is LGHNA and CDR2 is YSLEER.

The gene calls are TRBV6-5 and TRBJ1-1; D remains ambiguous. This CDR3 is 13 amino acids long. From germline, CDR1 is MNHEY and CDR2 SVGAGI. V lost 0 bases, J lost 6 bases, and 8 bases lay in between. The CDR3 coding sequence is TGTGCCAGCAGTTACTCCCGAGGTCCTGAAGCTTTCTTT. Protein: CASSYSRGPEAFF.